The T cell receptor (beta chain) under discussion was sequenced for a study of long-term antiretroviral therapy in people with HIV. On the study more broadly: The 2015 recommendation for immediate ART came about a decade after the earliest samples.

At survey level, the immunoSEQ assay was run in its v3.0 version. Each sample aimed for roughly 40,000-50,000 sequenced T-cell genomes. Generated by immunoSEQ multiplex PCR, the TCRdb table keeps only in-frame clones and is missing some. The profile shows around 19,000 clones, almost 95% of them singletons. Overall study findings and caveats: Data on ART adherence, viral resistance or therapy changes were unavailable. Repertoires in HIV (unlike those of controls) had narrower CDR3 length ranges.

The CDR3 is 14 amino acids. V dropped 0 bases and J dropped 3 bases, with 9 bases sitting between them. CDR1 and CDR2 (germline): SGDLS, YYNGEE. With respect to this clone: The antigen is undetermined.

This sequence was found in a woman in her forties or fifties with HIV. The source material was unsorted PBMCs, sampled 4.4 years after starting antiretroviral therapy. The chain uses TRBV9 and TRBJ2-5; possibly TRBD2 for D (6 bases). This CDR3 is CASSVGGVEETQYF. CDR3 coding DNA: TGTGCCAGCAGCGTAGGGGGGGTAGAAGAGACCCAGTACTTC.